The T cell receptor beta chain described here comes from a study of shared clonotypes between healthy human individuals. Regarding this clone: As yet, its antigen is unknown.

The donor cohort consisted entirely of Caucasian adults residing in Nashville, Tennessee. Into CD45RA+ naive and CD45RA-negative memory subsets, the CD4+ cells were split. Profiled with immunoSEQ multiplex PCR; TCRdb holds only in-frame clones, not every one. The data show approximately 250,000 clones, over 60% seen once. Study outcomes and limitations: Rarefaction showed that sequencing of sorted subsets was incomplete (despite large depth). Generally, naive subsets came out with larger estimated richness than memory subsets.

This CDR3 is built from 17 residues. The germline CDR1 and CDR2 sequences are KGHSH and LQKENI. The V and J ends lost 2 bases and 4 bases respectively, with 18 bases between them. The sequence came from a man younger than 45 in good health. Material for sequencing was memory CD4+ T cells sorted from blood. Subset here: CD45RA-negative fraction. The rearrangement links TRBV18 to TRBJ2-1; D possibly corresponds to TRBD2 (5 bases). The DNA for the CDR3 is TGTGCCAGCTCACCAATCGCGAGTCTAGCAGAATACAATGAGCAGTTCTTC. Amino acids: CASSPIASLAEYNEQFF.